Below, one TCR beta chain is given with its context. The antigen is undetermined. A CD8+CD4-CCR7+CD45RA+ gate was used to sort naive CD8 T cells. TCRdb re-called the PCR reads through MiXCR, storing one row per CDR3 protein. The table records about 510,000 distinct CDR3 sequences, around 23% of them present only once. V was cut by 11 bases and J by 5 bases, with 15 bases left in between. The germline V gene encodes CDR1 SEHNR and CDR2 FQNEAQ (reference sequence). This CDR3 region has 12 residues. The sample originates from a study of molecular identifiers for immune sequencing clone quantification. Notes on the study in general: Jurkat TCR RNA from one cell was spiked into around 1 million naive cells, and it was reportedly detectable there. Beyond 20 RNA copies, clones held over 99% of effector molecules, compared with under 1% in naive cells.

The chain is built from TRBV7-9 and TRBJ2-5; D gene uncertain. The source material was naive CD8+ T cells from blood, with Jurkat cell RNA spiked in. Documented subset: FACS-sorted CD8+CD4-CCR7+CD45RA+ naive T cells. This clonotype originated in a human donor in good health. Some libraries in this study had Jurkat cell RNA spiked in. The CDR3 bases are TGTGCCGGCACCGAACTTTCCGAGACCCAGTACTTC. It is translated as CAGTELSETQYF.